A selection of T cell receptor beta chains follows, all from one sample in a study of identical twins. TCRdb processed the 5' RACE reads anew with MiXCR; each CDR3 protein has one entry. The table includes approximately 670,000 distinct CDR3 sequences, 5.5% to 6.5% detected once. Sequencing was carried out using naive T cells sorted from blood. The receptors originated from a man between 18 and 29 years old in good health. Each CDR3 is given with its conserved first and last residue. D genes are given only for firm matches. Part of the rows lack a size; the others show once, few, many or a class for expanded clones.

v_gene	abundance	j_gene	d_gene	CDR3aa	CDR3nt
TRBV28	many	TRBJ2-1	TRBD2	CASSPREGLLYNEQFF	TGTGCCAGCAGTCCCCGGGAGGGACTGCTTTACAATGAGCAGTTCTTC
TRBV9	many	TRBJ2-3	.	CASSVARADTQYF	TGTGCCAGCAGCGTAGCTAGGGCAGATACGCAGTATTTT
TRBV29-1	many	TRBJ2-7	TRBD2	CSVERGGGPYEQYF	TGCAGCGTTGAAAGAGGCGGGGGTCCCTACGAGCAGTACTTC
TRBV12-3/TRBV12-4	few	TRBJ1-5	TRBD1	CASSLSTGGASGQPQHF	TGTGCCAGCAGTTTGTCGACAGGGGGCGCGTCCGGTCAGCCCCAGCATTTT
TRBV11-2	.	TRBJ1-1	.	CASSENWGPVGNTEAFF	TGTGCCAGCAGCGAAAACTGGGGGCCGGTGGGGAACACTGAAGCTTTCTTT
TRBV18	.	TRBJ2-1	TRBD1	CASSLRGTGIGEQFF	TGTGCCAGCTCACTCCGGGGGACAGGGATTGGTGAGCAGTTCTTC
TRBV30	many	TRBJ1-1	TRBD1	CAWTTGQGARTEAFF	TGTGCCTGGACCACTGGACAGGGGGCGCGAACTGAAGCTTTCTTT
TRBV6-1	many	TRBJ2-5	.	CASSIRVQETQYF	TGTGCCAGCAGTATCCGGGTTCAAGAGACCCAGTACTTC
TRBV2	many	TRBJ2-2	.	CASSYVLIDTGELFF	TGTGCCAGCAGTTACGTTCTGATTGATACCGGGGAGCTGTTTTTT
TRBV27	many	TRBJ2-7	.	CASSRPPSYEQYF	TGTGCCAGCAGTCGACCCCCCTCCTACGAGCAGTACTTC
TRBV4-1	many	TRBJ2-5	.	CASSQDRGLLWTQYF	TGCGCCAGCAGCCAAGATCGGGGTCTCCTTTGGACCCAGTACTTC
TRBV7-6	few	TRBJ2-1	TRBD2	CASSLPAGVNNEQFF	TGTGCCAGCAGCTTACCAGCGGGAGTCAACAATGAGCAGTTCTTC
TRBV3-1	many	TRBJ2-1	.	CASSHINEQFF	TGTGCCAGCAGCCATATTAATGAGCAGTTCTTC
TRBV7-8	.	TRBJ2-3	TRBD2	CASSFGAGGTDTQYF	TGTGCCAGCAGCTTCGGGGCGGGGGGCACAGATACGCAGTATTTT
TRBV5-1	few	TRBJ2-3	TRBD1	CASSLNQGATDTQYF	TGCGCCAGCAGCTTAAACCAGGGGGCGACAGATACGCAGTATTTT
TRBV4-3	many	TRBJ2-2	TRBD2	CASSQEGLAGEPNTGELFF	TGCGCCAGCAGCCAAGAGGGACTAGCGGGAGAACCGAACACCGGGGAGCTGTTTTTT
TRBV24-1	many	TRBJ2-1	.	CATSDLGRNEQFF	TGTGCCACCAGTGATTTAGGGAGAAATGAGCAGTTCTTC
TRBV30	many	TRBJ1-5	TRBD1	CAWSQGGNQPQHF	TGTGCCTGGAGCCAGGGGGGTAATCAGCCCCAGCATTTT
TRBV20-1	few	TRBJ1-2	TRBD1	CSARVAGGNYGYTF	TGCAGTGCTAGAGTGGCAGGGGGTAACTATGGCTACACCTTC
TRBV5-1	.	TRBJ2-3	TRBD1	CASGPGGGTDTQYF	TGCGCCAGCGGGCCAGGGGGAGGCACAGATACGCAGTATTTT
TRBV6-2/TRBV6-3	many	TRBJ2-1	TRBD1	CASSTTGGGEQFF	TGTGCCAGCAGTACTACAGGGGGCGGTGAGCAGTTCTTC
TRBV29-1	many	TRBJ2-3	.	CSVEGPSTDTQYF	TGCAGCGTTGAGGGACCGAGCACAGATACGCAGTATTTT
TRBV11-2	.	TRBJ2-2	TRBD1	CASSPAGGETGELFF	TGTGCCAGCAGCCCAGCAGGGGGCGAAACCGGGGAGCTGTTTTTT
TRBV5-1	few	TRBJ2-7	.	CASSSTGTDEQYF	TGCGCCAGCAGCTCGACAGGCACGGACGAGCAGTACTTC
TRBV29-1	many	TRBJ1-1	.	CSVEGRLRTEAFF	TGCAGCGTTGAGGGACGACTCCGGACTGAAGCTTTCTTT
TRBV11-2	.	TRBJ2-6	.	CASSLSSGLVPGANVLTF	TGTGCCAGCAGCTTAAGTTCCGGTCTGGTACCTGGGGCCAACGTCCTGACTTTC
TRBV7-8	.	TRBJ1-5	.	CASSLGGGRSQPQHF	TGTGCCAGCAGCTTAGGGGGAGGGAGGTCTCAGCCCCAGCATTTT
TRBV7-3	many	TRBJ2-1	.	CASSTGTLNNEQFF	TGTGCCAGCAGCACCGGGACGCTGAACAATGAGCAGTTCTTC
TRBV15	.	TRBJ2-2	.	CATSSNTGNTGELFF	TGTGCCACCAGCAGTAACACAGGGAACACCGGGGAGCTGTTTTTT
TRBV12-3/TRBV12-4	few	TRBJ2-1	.	CASSSRALMGIGRQNEQFF	TGTGCCAGCAGTTCCCGCGCGTTGATGGGAATTGGTCGGCAAAATGAGCAGTTCTTC
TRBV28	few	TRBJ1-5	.	CASRKNQPQHF	TGTGCCAGCAGAAAAAATCAGCCCCAGCATTTT
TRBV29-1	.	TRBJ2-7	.	CSVADSSYEQYF	TGCAGCGTCGCGGACAGCTCCTACGAGCAGTACTTC
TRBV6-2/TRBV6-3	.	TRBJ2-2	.	CASSKEGRTGELFF	TGTGCCAGCAGTAAAGAGGGACGTACCGGGGAGCTGTTTTTT
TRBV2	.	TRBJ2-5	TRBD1	CASSWDRGPEETQYF	TGTGCCAGCAGTTGGGACAGGGGGCCTGAAGAGACCCAGTACTTC
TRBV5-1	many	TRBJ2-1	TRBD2	CASSSEGTSENEQFF	TGCGCCAGCAGCTCCGAAGGGACTAGCGAAAATGAGCAGTTCTTC
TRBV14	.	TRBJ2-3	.	CASSRGVAQYF	TGTGCCAGCAGCCGGGGGGTCGCGCAGTATTTT
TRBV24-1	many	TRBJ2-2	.	CATSDPQTMNTGELFF	TGTGCCACCAGTGACCCCCAAACCATGAACACCGGGGAGCTGTTTTTT
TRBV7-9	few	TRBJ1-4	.	CASSVTEVFTNEKLFF	TGTGCCAGCAGCGTGACAGAGGTCTTCACTAATGAAAAACTGTTTTTT
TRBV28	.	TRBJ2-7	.	CASSSTRTLTYEQYF	TGTGCCAGCAGTTCAACCAGGACCCTGACCTACGAGCAGTACTTC
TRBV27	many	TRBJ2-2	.	CASKNQTNTGELFF	TGTGCCAGCAAAAATCAGACGAACACCGGGGAGCTGTTTTTT
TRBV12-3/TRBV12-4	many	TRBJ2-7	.	CASSLSTETEQYF	TGTGCCAGCAGTTTGAGCACAGAAACCGAGCAGTACTTC
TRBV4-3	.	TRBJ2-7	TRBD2	CASSQDRGGLTSYEQYF	TGCGCCAGCAGCCAAGATCGCGGGGGATTAACCTCCTACGAGCAGTACTTC
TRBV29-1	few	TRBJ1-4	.	CSALGDGGILFF	TGCAGCGCTTTGGGGGACGGAGGTATACTGTTTTTT
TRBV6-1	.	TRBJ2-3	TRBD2	CASSPQRGGRSTQYF	TGTGCCAGCAGTCCCCAGCGTGGCGGGAGGAGTACGCAGTATTTT
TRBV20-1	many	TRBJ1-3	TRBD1	CSARDDRASGNTIYF	TGCAGTGCTAGAGACGACAGGGCCTCTGGAAACACCATATATTTT
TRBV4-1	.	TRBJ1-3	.	CASSQVEGNTIYF	TGCGCCAGCAGCCAAGTGGAGGGAAACACCATATATTTT
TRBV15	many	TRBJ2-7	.	CATSRDSQGWGEQYF	TGTGCCACCAGCAGAGATAGTCAGGGATGGGGCGAGCAGTACTTC
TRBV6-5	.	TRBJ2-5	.	CASSYDGGSQETQYF	TGTGCCAGCAGTTACGACGGCGGAAGTCAAGAGACCCAGTACTTC